One sample yielded the 28 T cell receptor beta chains listed below, sequenced in a study of blood T cell repertoires in COVID-19. Libraries were prepared by immunoSEQ multiplex PCR; TCRdb keeps only in-frame clonotypes and omits some of them. The top ten clones hold 1.2% of a sample with 50,000 to 65,000 clones, 80% to 90% of them seen once. Sample: peripheral blood. The origin of the receptors is a man aged 40-55 years with acute or convalescent COVID-19.

This chain links TRBV4-2 with TRBJ2-7; 9 bases match TRBD2. V shed 4 bases and J 3 bases; nucleotides not matched to a gene: 1. CDR3 length: 13 amino acids. CDR1 and CDR2 (germline): LGHNA, YNFKEQ. CDR3 in DNA: TGTGCCAGCAGCCGAGCGGGGGGCTACGAGCAGTACTTC. Its translation is CASSRAGGYEQYF.

CDR3 loop: CAWVQGARGYTF. CDR3 bases: TGTGCCTGGGTACAGGGGGCGCGTGGCTACACCTTC. The chain uses TRBV30 and TRBJ1-2, with 9 bases aligning to TRBD1. The CDR3 sequence is 12 residues long. Germline V gene lookup returns CDR1 GTSNPN and CDR2 SVGIG (reference sequence). V shed 5 bases, J shed 7 bases, and the junction held 5 bases outside the gene matches.

This clone was seen only once. This chain connects TRBV19 to TRBJ1-1, with D maybe TRBD1 (5 bases). In germline, CDR1 is LNHDA, CDR2 SQIVND (reference sequence). The CDR3 sequence is 14 residues long. Trimming shortened V by 3 bases and J by 4 bases, and 12 bases separated the two germline ends. The CDR3: CASSIDGGGTEAFF. The CDR3 DNA is TGTGCCAGTAGTATCGATGGGGGAGGCACTGAAGCTTTCTTT.

CDR3 amino acids: CASSLRVTGNQPQHF. CDR3 DNA: TGTGCCAGCAGCCTTCGGGTGACGGGAAATCAGCCCCAGCATTTT. J is TRBJ1-5 and V is TRBV16; D gene uncertain. V lost 4 bases to trimming and J lost 4 bases, with 14 bases between them. The CDR3 length is 15 residues. Germline CDR1 reads KGHSY; CDR2 reads FQNENV.

There are a few counts of this clone. The gene calls are TRBV14 and TRBJ1-1; no clear D gene. In germline, CDR1 is SGHDN, CDR2 FVKESK. V was trimmed by 4 bases and J by 0 bases, leaving 9 bases between them. CDR3 size: 14 residues. The CDR3 region has the DNA TGTGCCAGCAGCCGAGTGGGCTTGAACACTGAAGCTTTCTTT. It translates to CASSRVGLNTEAFF.

J is TRBJ1-2 and V is TRBV10-3; D perhaps matches TRBD1 (5 bases). Germline loops: CDR1 ENHRY, CDR2 SYGVKD. This CDR3 is built from 12 residues. The V end lost 6 bases, the J end lost 8 bases, and 13 bases lay between the germline ends. The CDR3 DNA reads TGTGCCATCAGATCAGGGCAGAGGGGCTACACCTTC. This translates into CAIRSGQRGYTF.

V is TRBV4-1 and J is TRBJ1-2; weak D call: TRBD1 (5 bases). CDR1 is MGHRA and CDR2 is YSYEKL in the germline V gene. The CDR3 consists of 14 residues. Trimming took off 0 bases at V and 4 bases at J, with 9 bases between the two ends. CDR3 protein: CASSQDTGSYGYTF. CDR3 bases: TGCGCCAGCAGCCAAGATACAGGCTCCTATGGCTACACCTTC.

The J gene is TRBJ2-7, the V gene TRBV11-2; weak D call: TRBD1 (6 bases). Trimming pared 8 bases from V and 3 bases from J, leaving 11 bases between. Looked up from germline, CDR1 is SGHAT and CDR2 is FQNNGV. The CDR3 contains 12 residues. The CDR3 loop is CASGEGHYEQYF. The CDR3 DNA sequence: TGTGCCAGCGGCGAGGGACACTACGAGCAGTACTTC.

The genes are TRBV25-1 and TRBJ1-1, with TRBD1 matching 9 bases. CDR1 is MGHDK, CDR2 SYGVNS, per germline. The CDR3 runs to 14 residues. V lost 6 bases and J lost 5; bases outside the gene matches: 7. The CDR3 sequence is CASRKQGAGTEAFF. In DNA, the CDR3 is TGTGCCAGCAGAAAACAGGGGGCAGGGACTGAAGCTTTCTTT. Full variable domain (missing parts from reference TRBV25-1 and TRBJ1-1): EADIYQTPRYLVIGTGKKITLECSQTMGHDKMYWYQQDPGMELHLIHYSYGVNSTEKGDLSSESTVSRIRTEHFPLTLESARPSHTSQYLCASRKQGAGTEAFFGQGTRLTVV.

CDR3 amino acids: CSASPGLVGVGAGELFF. The CDR3 DNA reads as TGCAGTGCTAGTCCGGGACTAGTAGGGGTTGGCGCCGGGGAGCTGTTTTTT. The genes are TRBV20-1 and TRBJ2-2; 8 bases are a match to TRBD2. The ends lost 3 bases at V and 6 bases at J; junction bases unmatched: 15. This CDR3 has 17 residues. From germline, CDR1 is DFQATT and CDR2 SNEGSKA (reference sequence).

This chain joins TRBV7-8 and TRBJ2-1; 11 nucleotides line up with TRBD2. Germline V gene sequence: CDR1 SGHVS, CDR2 FQNEAQ. The CDR3 length is 15 residues. V lost 5 bases to trimming and J lost 9 bases; unmatched junction nucleotides: 9. The CDR3 DNA is TGTGCCAGCAGCCCTGGACTAGCGGGTACCAGTGAGCAGTTCTTC. Its translation: CASSPGLAGTSEQFF.

The chain has TRBV18 and TRBJ1-4, with no clear D. Trimming took off 2 bases at V and 0 bases at J, with 10 bases between the two ends. The CDR3 length is 16 residues. From germline, CDR1 is KGHSH and CDR2 LQKENI. DNA for the CDR3: TGTGCCAGCTCACCAGATATCGCGGCAACTAATGAAAAACTGTTTTTT. Its protein product is CASSPDIAATNEKLFF.

This chain connects TRBV4-1 to TRBJ1-4; D is undetermined. V dropped 5 bases and J dropped 10 bases, with 11 bases sitting between them. This CDR3 contains 12 residues. Germline CDR1 and CDR2: MGHRA and YSYEKL. The CDR3 nucleotides read TGCGCCAGCAGCAACCGGGAGGGAAAACTGTTTTTT. Residues: CASSNREGKLFF.

V gene TRBV18 combines with J gene TRBJ2-6, with 7 bases aligning to TRBD2. Looked up from germline, CDR1 is KGHSH and CDR2 is LQKENI. This CDR3 contains 17 residues. Trimming removed 1 base from V and 0 bases from J; junction bases left unmatched: 3. DNA for the CDR3: TGTGCCAGCTCACCACGGGAGGGGATCTCTGGGGCCAACGTCCTGACTTTC. This sequence encodes CASSPREGISGANVLTF.

This chain links TRBV12-2 with TRBJ1-2; the listed D gene, TRBD1, was not tested against the DNA. TRBV12-2 is recorded as a pseudogene. This CDR3 region has 12 residues. In nucleotides, the CDR3 is TGTGCAAGTCGACCCGCAGGGGTCGGCTACACCTTC. Translating gives CASRPAGVGYTF.

The rearrangement joins TRBV30 to TRBJ1-2; the match to TRBD1 covers 10 bases. V was pared by 5 bases and J by 4 bases, with 4 bases of the junction left unmatched. The CDR3 is 13 residues long. Germline V gives CDR1 GTSNPN, CDR2 SVGIG (reference sequence). CDR3 coding DNA: TGTGCCTGGGGGACAGGGGACCTCTATGGCTACACCTTC. Amino acids: CAWGTGDLYGYTF.

The chain uses TRBV4-1 and TRBJ1-4; D is uncertain. V was clipped by 1 base and J by 7 bases, with 4 bases between them. The V gene's germline CDR1 is MGHRA and CDR2 YSYEKL. The CDR3 totals 12 residues. CDR3 nucleotide sequence: TGCGCCAGCAGCCAAGGAGGTGAAAAACTGTTTTTT. Amino acids: CASSQGGEKLFF.

The V call is TRBV3-1 (or the pseudogene TRBV3-2), the J call TRBJ2-2; 7 nucleotides align to TRBD1. The CDR3 has 13 residues. Germline-derived CDR1 and CDR2 are LGHDT and YNNKEL (reference sequence). With 4 bases clipped from V and 7 bases from J, the junction kept 3 bases outside the gene matches. Here the CDR3 DNA reads TGTGCCAGCAGCCCAGGGGGTGGCGGGGAGCTGTTTTTT. This gives the protein CASSPGGGGELFF.

The J gene is TRBJ2-5, the V gene TRBV11-3; 9 bases line up with TRBD2. The CDR3 has 15 amino acids. Germline V gene sequence: CDR1 SGHNT, CDR2 YENEEA. Unmatched junction bases numbered 8, after V lost 5 bases and J lost 4 bases. CDR3 in DNA: TGTGCCAGCAGCATTAGGGGGGGACTAGCAGAGACCCAGTACTTC. Translating gives CASSIRGGLAETQYF.

The chain is built from TRBV4-1 and TRBJ1-3, with unresolved D. The V gene lost 0 bases and the J gene lost 0 bases, with 15 bases spanning the gap. In germline, CDR1 is MGHRA, CDR2 YSYEKL. The length of the CDR3 is 18 residues. The CDR3 sequence is CASSQDGLDSYSGNTIYF. The CDR3 coding sequence is TGCGCCAGCAGCCAAGATGGACTTGACTCTTACTCTGGAAACACCATATATTTT.

The rearrangement uses TRBV4-2 and TRBJ2-3; 10 bases are shared with TRBD2. This CDR3 has 14 amino acids. V dropped 7 bases and J dropped 5; count of bases not matched to a gene: 6. CDR1 LGHNA and CDR2 YNFKEQ come from the germline V gene. CDR3 amino acids: CASTLAGVLDTQYF. The CDR3 DNA is TGTGCCAGCACCCTAGCGGGGGTGCTAGATACGCAGTATTTT.

The chain links TRBV6-4 to TRBJ2-3, with 8 bases lining up with TRBD2. V lost 10 bases and J lost 1; bases outside the gene matches: 7. The length of the CDR3 is 14 residues. The germline gives CDR1 MRHNA, CDR2 SNTAGT. The CDR3 DNA sequence: TGTGCCACCTTAGCGGGGTCGGGCACAGATACGCAGTATTTT. Its protein is CATLAGSGTDTQYF.

This chain connects TRBV29-1 to TRBJ2-1; 8 bases map to TRBD1. V shed 3 bases and J 10 bases; nucleotides not matched to a gene: 8. The germline V gene has CDR1 SQVTM and CDR2 ANQGSEA. The CDR3 totals 13 residues. The CDR3 protein is CSVEGRGLKEQFF. CDR3 coding DNA: TGCAGCGTTGAGGGCAGGGGGCTGAAGGAGCAGTTCTTC.

The chain is built from TRBV4-1 and TRBJ2-2; a weak D match, TRBD2 (6 bases). The germline V and J ends were trimmed by 3 bases and 3 bases, with 20 bases remaining between them. Germline V CDR1 and CDR2: MGHRA, YSYEKL. The CDR3 runs to 18 residues. CDR3 sequence (DNA): TGCGCCAGCAGCCATAGGCGGGACGGAGGCCTTTACACCGGGGAGCTGTTTTTT. It is translated as CASSHRRDGGLYTGELFF.

V gene TRBV7-2 combines with J gene TRBJ2-5; 10 nucleotides align to TRBD2. The CDR3 is made up of 17 amino acids. With V trimmed by 5 bases and J by 5 bases, 14 bases remained unmatched. Germline CDR1 reads SGHTA; CDR2 reads FQGNSA. The CDR3 sequence: CASSPLSLAGDGETQYF. For the CDR3, the DNA is TGTGCCAGCAGCCCACTATCCCTAGCGGGGGACGGGGAGACCCAGTACTTC. Complete variable domain (other parts from reference TRBV7-2 and TRBJ2-5): GAGVSQSPSNKVTEKGKDVELRCDPISGHTALYWYRQSLGQGLEFLIYFQGNSAPDKSGLPSDRFSAERTGGSVSTLTIQRTQQEDSAVYLCASSPLSLAGDGETQYFGPGTRLLVL.

The rearrangement uses TRBV11-2 and TRBJ1-1; D may be TRBD1 (5 bases). The length of the CDR3 is 16 residues. Germline V gene data show CDR1 as SGHAT and CDR2 as FQNNGV. Trimming took 2 bases from V and 1 from J, leaving 14 bases between them. The CDR3 here is CASSLIRVRANTEAFF. In DNA, the CDR3 is TGTGCCAGCAGCTTAATTAGGGTCAGGGCGAACACTGAAGCTTTCTTT.

The rearrangement joins TRBV27 to TRBJ2-7; D gene ambiguous. The V end was cut by 3 bases, the J end by 3 bases, with 12 bases between. Germline assignment: CDR1 MNHEY and CDR2 SMNVEV (reference sequence). The CDR3 has 14 amino acids. This CDR3 is CASSFISSVYEQYF. The CDR3 DNA reads as TGTGCCAGCAGTTTTATTAGCTCTGTCTACGAGCAGTACTTC.

This chain joins TRBV2 and TRBJ1-3; possibly TRBD1 for D (5 bases). The V gene's germline CDR1 is SNHLY and CDR2 FYNNEI. This CDR3 comprises 15 residues. The germline V and J ends were trimmed by 7 bases and 0 bases, with 13 bases remaining between them. The CDR3 sequence is CASKVGGTSGNTIYF. In DNA, the CDR3 is TGTGCCAGCAAAGTGGGGGGAACCTCTGGAAACACCATATATTTT.